Below, one T cell receptor (beta chain) is given with its context. This clonotype was counted at least ten times. It has no known antigen specificity. Base-call qualities are not available, and no considerably larger clone is one nucleotide away. Taken from the germline V gene, the CDR1 and CDR2 loops are LGHNA and YNFKEQ. The CDR3 numbers 15 residues from cysteine through phenylalanine. The kept DNA is CDR3 alone, 45 bases in frame from the first base. V gives up 2 bases and J gives up 0 bases, and the segment between their germline ends measures 7 bases. Ophthalmopathy patients had moderately to severely active disease, with a Clinical Activity Score of 3 or more, a NOSPECS grade of 4 or more, and a disease duration of less than 3 months. Patients with uncontrolled infections, other autoimmune diseases, pregnancy or lactation were excluded. Diagnoses were established on the basis of clinical symptoms, serum thyroxine and TRAb, thyroid ultrasound, and orbital computed tomography. PBMCs were separated from roughly 10 ml of fresh peripheral blood using Ficoll-Paque density gradient centrifugation. Total RNA was extracted using Trizol reagent, and RNA quality was assessed on an Agilent 2100 Bioanalyzer.

The TCR beta CDR3 regions were amplified from the RNA transcripts. A first-round RT-PCR of the TCR CDR3 used the HTBI primer set with the Qiagen OneStep RT-PCR kit. Libraries were constructed in a second round of multiplex PCR, after which size selection and purification were performed. Paired-end sequencing of the libraries was performed with 100 bp reads on an Illumina HiSeq2000. The authors processed their data as follows. SOAPnuke was used to process the raw data, with reads discarded if the reads contained adapters or uncalled bases, had a mean Phred below 15, or lacked an exact constant-primer or identifier match. High-quality paired reads were merged with COPE v1.2.5, and unique nucleotide sequences were defined as clonotypes. Clonotypes were aligned to IMGT TRBV, TRBD and TRBJ reference segments using MiTCR v1.1. The analysis included only V-J combinations with a frequency above 0.0001, which together covered about 99% of the repertoires. A TCS score was defined as the ratio of F50 (clonal expansion) to E x V (chaos), with BLOSUM62-based TCRdist applied between CDR3 peptides within each V-J. Welch's t-statistics and random forest reduced around 510 V-J features to 10 to 15, which were used in a naive Bayes classifier (R e1071). In TCRdb, the public reads were trimmed at Q25 with fastp and aligned with MiXCR, with productive beta chains retained. Rows matching on CDR3 protein sequence are summarized as one entry with the most common DNA and genes. The V and J calls follow TCRdb's processing rather than the paper's. This sample gives 50,000 to 55,000 distinct CDR3 sequences in total; approximately 52% of them show up just once. The ten largest clones capture approximately 9% of the sample.

The sample originates from a study of T cells in Graves' hyperthyroidism and ophthalmopathy (dated by TCRdb to between 2017 and 2020). At the level of the whole study: Peripheral blood was sampled at the time of initial diagnosis, prior to any treatment. TCR V-J signatures able to tell the groups apart were searched for in a discovery cohort of 95 to 100 patients, of whom 40 to 45 had Graves' ophthalmopathy and about 60 had stable Graves' hyperthyroidism. According to the paper, TCR Vbeta CDR3 sequencing was carried out on about 140 peripheral blood samples, which came from about 45 ophthalmopathy, fewer than 80 hyperthyroidism and about 17 progressor patients. Prospective prediction of ophthalmopathy was tested in an independent validation cohort of 18 to 20 hyperthyroidism patients and approximately 17 patients who later progressed to ophthalmopathy. For training and testing, the approximately 92 patients in the discovery cohort were randomly divided in a 7:3 ratio. Thyroid tissue and blood T-cell repertoires from six Graves' hyperthyroidism patients were also compared in the study. After blood sampling, hyperthyroidism patients were treated with methimazole at a starting dose of 30 mg daily, and ophthalmopathy patients were treated with high-dose intravenous methylprednisolone.

What the work shows at the level of the full study, not this receptor alone: In validation, the model predicted progression to ophthalmopathy a median of around six months before onset, with approximately 71% sensitivity and around 76% specificity. Most expanded thyroid clonotypes (frequency above 0.001) were also detected in blood, suggesting blood repertoires may reflect thyroid immune responses. A 13 V-J signature model separated ophthalmopathy from stable hyperthyroidism, with roughly 88% sensitivity and 81% to 82% specificity in cross-validation and 80%/75% in testing. Sample size was not statistically predetermined, and blinding of investigators to group allocation was not performed.

The receptor was derived from a woman aged 50 to 65 with Graves' ophthalmopathy. Sample: blood. The chain couples TRBV4-2 to TRBJ2-2, with the D segment identity uncertain. The CDR3 protein: CASSQQVTNTGELFF. The nucleotides read TGTGCCAGCAGCCAACAGGTGACGAACACCGGGGAGCTGTTTTTT.